The clone carrying this T cell receptor (beta chain) showed up just once. The data were obtained in a study of blood T cell repertoires in COVID-19. For the study at large: PBMCs, B-cell-depleted T cells, or T cells provided the cDNA or gDNA that made up the material.

Authors' analysis steps: By means of reference gene primer amplification, nucleated cell counts were estimated. The method was immunoSEQ multiplex PCR; TCRdb's version includes in-frame clones alone and lacks a portion of them. Clone size and the V and J calls come from that table; the DNA yielded D and trimming. The table records fewer than 300,000 clones, more than 70% of them present only once. Sequencing was performed on peripheral blood. The receptor was derived from a woman between 45 and 65 years old with acute or convalescent COVID-19.

The CDR3 nucleotides read TGTGCCAGCAGTTTCCTGGAGAGGGACACCGGGGAGCTGTTTTTT. This sequence encodes CASSFLERDTGELFF. V gene TRBV6-5 combines with J gene TRBJ2-2; TRBD2 might be the D (5 bases). Germline CDR1 reads MNHEY; CDR2 reads SVGAGI. Trimming shortened V by 4 bases and J by 3 bases, and 12 bases separated the two germline ends. CDR3 length: 15 amino acids.